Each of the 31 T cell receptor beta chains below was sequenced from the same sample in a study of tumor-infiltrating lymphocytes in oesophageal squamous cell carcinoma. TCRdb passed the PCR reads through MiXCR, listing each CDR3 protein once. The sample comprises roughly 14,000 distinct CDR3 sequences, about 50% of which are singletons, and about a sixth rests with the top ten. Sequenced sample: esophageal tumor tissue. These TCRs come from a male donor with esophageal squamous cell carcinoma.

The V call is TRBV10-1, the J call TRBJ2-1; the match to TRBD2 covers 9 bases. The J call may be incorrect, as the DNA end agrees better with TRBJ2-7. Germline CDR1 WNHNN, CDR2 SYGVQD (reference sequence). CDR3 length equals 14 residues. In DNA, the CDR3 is TGCGCCAGCAGCCTTAGCGGGAGTCCCTACGAGCAGTACTTC. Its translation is CASSLSGSPYEQYF.

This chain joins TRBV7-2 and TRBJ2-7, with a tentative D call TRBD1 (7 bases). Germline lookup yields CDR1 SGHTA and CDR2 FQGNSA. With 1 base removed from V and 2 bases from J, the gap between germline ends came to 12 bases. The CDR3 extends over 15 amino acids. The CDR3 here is CASSLVGGTAYEQYF. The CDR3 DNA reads TGTGCCAGCAGCTTAGTGGGCGGGACAGCCTACGAGCAGTACTTC.

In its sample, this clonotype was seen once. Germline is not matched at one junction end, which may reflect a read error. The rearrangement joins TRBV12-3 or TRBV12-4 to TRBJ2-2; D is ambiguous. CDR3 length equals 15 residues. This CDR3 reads CASSPGPTNTGELFF. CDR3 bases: TGTGCCAGCAGTCCCGGACCCACGAACACCGGTGAGCTGTTTTTT.

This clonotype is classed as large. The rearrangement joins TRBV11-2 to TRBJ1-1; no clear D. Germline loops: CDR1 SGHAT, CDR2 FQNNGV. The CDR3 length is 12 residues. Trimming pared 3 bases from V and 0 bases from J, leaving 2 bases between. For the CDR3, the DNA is TGTGCCAGCAGCTTTGTGAACACTGAAGCTTTCTTT. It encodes CASSFVNTEAFF.

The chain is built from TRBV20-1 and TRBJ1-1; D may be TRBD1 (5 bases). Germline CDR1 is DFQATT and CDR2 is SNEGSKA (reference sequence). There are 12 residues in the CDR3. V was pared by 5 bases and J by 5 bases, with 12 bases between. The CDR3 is CSALRGETEAFF. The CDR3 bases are TGCAGTGCTCTGCGGGGGGAGACTGAAGCTTTCTTT.

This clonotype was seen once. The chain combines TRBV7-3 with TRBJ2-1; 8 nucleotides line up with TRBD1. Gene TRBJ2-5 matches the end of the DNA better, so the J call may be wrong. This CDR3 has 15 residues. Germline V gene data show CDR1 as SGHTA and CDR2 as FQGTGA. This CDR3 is CASSLTSDREETQYF. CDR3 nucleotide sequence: TGTGCCAGCAGCTTAACGTCGGACAGGGAGGAGACCCAGTACTTC.

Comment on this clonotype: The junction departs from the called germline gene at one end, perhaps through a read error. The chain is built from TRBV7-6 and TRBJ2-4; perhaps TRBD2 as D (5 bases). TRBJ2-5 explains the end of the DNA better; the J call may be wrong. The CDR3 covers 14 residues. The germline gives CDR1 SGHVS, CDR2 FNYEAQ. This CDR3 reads CASSLGSSPETQYF. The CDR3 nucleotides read TGTGCTAGCAGCTTAGGCTCTAGCCCAGAGACCCAGTACTTC.

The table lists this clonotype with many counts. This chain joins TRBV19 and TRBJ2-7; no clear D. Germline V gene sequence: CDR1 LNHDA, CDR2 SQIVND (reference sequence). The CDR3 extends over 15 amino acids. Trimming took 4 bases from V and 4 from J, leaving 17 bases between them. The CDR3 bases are TGTGCCAGTAGTAGGACCGGCGGTTACTTTTACGAGCAGTACTTC. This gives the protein CASSRTGGYFYEQYF.

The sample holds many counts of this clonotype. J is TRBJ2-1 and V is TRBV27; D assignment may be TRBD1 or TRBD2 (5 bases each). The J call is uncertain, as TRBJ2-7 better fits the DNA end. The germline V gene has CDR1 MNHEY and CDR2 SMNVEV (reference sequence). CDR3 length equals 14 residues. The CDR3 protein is CASSTTRGLYEQYF. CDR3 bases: TGTGCCAGCAGTACAACCCGGGGCCTCTACGAGCAGTACTTC.

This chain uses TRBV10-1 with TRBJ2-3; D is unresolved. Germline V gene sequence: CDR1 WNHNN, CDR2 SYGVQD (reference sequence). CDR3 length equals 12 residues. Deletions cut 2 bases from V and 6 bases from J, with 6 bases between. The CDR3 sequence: CASSESRDTQYF. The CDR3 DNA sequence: TGCGCCAGCAGTGAGAGTAGGGATACGCAGTATTTT.

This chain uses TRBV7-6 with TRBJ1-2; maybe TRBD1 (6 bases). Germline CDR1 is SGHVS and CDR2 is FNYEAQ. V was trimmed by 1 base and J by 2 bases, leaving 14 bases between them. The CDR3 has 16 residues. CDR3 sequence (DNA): TGTGCCAGCAGCTTAGTAGGGACAAAGGGGAACTATGGCTACACCTTC. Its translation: CASSLVGTKGNYGYTF.

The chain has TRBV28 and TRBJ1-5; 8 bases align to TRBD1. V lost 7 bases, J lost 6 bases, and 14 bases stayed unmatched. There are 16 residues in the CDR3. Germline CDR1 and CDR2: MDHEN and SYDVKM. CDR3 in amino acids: CASTPFGSGGSQPQHF. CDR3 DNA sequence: TGTGCCAGCACCCCTTTTGGGTCAGGGGGCTCTCAGCCCCAGCATTTT.

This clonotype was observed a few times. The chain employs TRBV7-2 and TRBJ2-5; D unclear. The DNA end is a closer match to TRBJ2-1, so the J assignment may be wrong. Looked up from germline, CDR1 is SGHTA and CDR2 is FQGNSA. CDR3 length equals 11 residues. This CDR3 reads CASSSLNEQFF. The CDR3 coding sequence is TGTGCCAGCAGCTCTCTCAATGAGCAGTTCTTC.

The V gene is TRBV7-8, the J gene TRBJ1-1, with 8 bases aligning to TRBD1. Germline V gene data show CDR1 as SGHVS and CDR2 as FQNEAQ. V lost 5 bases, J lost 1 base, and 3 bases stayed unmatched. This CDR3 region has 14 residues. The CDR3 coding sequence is TGTGCCAGCAGCACAGACAGGGGGAACACTGAAGCTTTCTTT. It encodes CASSTDRGNTEAFF.

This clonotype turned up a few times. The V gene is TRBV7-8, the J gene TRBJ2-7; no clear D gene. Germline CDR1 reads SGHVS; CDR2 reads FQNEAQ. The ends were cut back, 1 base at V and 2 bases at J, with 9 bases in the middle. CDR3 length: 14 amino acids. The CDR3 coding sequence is TGTGCCAGCAGCTTAGTGGACGGACCCTACGAGCAGTACTTC. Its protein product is CASSLVDGPYEQYF.

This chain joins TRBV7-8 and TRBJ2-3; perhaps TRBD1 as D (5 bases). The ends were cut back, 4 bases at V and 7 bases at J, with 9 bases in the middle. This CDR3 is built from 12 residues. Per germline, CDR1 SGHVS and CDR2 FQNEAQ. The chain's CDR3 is CASSSGKNTQYF. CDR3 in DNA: TGTGCCAGCAGCTCAGGGAAGAATACGCAGTATTTT. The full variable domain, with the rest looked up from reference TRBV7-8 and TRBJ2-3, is GAGVSQSPRYKVAKRGQDVALRCDPISGHVSLFWYQQALGQGPEFLTYFQNEAQLDKSGLPSDRFFAERPEGSVSTLKIQRTQQEDSAVYLCASSSGKNTQYFGPGTRLTVL.

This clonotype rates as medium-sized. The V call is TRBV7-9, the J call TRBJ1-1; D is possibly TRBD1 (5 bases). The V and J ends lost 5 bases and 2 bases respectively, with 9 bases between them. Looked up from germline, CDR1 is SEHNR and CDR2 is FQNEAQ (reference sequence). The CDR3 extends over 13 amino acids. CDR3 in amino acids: CASSTTANTEAFF. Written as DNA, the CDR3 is TGTGCCAGCAGCACGACAGCAAACACTGAAGCTTTCTTT.

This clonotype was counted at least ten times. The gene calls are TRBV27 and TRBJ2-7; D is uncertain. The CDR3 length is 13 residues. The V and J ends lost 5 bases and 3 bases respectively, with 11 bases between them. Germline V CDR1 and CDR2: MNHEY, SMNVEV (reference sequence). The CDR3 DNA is TGTGCCAGCAGTCGCGAGAGCAGCTACGAGCAGTACTTC. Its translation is CASSRESSYEQYF.

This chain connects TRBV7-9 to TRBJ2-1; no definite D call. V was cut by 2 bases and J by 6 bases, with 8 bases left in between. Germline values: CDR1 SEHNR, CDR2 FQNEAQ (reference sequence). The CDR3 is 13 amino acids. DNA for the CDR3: TGTGCCAGCAGCTTATCTTCGTTCAATGAGCAGTTCTTC. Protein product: CASSLSSFNEQFF.

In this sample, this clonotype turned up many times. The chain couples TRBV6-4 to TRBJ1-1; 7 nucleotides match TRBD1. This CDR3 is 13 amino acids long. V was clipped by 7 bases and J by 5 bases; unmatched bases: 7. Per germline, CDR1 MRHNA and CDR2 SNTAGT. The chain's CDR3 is CASTTQGYTEAFF. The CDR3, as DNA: TGTGCCAGCACTACACAGGGGTATACTGAAGCTTTCTTT.

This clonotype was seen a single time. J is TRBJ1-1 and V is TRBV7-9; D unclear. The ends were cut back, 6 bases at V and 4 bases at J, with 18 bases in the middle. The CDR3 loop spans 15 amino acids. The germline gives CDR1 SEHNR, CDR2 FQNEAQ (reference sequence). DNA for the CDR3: TGTGCCAGCAGTTCTTATGGGGAGGCTAGCACTGAAGCTTTCTTT. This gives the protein CASSSYGEASTEAFF.

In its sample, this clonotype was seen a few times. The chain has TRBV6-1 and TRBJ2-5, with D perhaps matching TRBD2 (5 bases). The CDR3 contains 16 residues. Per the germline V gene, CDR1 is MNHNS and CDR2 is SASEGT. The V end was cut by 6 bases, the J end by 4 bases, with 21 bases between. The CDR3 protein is CASRPSYYGNLETQYF. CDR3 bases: TGTGCCAGCAGGCCCTCATATTACGGGAATCTAGAGACCCAGTACTTC.

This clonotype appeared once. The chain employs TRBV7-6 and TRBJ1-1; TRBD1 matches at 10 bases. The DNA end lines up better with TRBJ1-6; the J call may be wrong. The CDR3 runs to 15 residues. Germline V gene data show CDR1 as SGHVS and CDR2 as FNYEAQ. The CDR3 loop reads CASRSGQGVNSPLHF. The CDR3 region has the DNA TGTGCCAGCAGATCCGGACAGGGGGTTAATTCACCCCTCCACTTT.

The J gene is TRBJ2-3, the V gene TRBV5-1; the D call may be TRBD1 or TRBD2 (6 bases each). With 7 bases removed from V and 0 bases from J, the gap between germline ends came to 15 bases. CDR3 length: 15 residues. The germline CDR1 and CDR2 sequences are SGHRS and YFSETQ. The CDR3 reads CASQTRGASTDTQYF. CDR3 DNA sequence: TGCGCCAGCCAAACAAGGGGGGCTAGCACAGATACGCAGTATTTT.

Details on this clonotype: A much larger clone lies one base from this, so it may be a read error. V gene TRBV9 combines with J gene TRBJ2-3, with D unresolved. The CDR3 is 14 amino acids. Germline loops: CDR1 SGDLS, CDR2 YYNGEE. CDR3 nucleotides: TGTGTCAGCAGCGAACGGAGTAGCACAGATACGCAGTATTTT. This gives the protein CVSSERSSTDTQYF.

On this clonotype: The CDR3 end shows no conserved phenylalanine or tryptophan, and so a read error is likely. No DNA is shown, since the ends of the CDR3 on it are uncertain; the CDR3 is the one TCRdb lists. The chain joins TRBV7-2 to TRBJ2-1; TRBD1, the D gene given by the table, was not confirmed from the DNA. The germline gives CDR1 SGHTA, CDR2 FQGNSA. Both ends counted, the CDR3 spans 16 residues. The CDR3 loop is CASSPMLGQLGYTCGS.

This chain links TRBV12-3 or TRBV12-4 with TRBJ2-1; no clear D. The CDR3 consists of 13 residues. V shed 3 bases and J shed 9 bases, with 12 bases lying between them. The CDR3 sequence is CASSLFEVGEQFF. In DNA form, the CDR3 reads TGTGCCAGCAGTTTGTTCGAGGTGGGTGAGCAGTTCTTC.

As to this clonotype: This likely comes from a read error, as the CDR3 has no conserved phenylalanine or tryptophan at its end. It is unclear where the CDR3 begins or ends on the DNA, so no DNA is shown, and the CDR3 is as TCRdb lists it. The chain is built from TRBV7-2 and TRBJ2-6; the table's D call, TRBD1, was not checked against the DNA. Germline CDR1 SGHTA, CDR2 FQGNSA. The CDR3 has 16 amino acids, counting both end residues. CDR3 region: CASSFRDRQETQYFGA.

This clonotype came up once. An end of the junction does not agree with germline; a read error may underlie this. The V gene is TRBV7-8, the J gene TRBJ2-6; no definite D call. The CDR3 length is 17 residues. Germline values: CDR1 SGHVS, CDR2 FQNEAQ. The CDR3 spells CASSFETEALITPPLRF. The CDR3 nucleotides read TGTGCCAGCAGCTTCGAAACAGAAGCTCTAATCACCCCTCCACTTCGGTTC.

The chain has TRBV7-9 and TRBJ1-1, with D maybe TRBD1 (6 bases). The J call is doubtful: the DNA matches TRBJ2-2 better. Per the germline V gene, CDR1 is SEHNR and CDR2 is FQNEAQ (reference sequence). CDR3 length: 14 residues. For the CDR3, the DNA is TGTGCCAGCAGCTTGGACAGAACGACCGGGGAGCTGTTTTTT. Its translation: CASSLDRTTGELFF.

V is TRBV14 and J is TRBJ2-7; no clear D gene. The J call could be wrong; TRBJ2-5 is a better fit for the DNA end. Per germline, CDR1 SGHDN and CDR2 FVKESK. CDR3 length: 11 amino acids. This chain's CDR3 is CASSLGETQYF. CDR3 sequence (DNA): TGTGCCAGCAGCCTGGGAGAGACCCAGTACTTC.